The present T cell receptor beta chain was sequenced within a study of sequential checkpoint blockade in melanoma (dated by TCRdb to about 2019). For the wider study: Patients were assigned by 1:1 randomization to either first-line nivolumab followed by ipilimumab (arm A) or ipilimumab followed by nivolumab (arm B). Maintenance nivolumab came after both trial sequences.

The immunoSEQ Assay was used to immunosequence TCRbeta CDR3 regions from genomic DNA. Before high-throughput sequencing, genomic DNA was amplified using bias-controlled multiplex PCR. The paper's processing steps were these. To quantify the absolute abundance of each unique TCRbeta CDR3 region, the sequences were collapsed and filtered. Clonality, defined as 1 minus Pielou's evenness, was calculated using only productive rearrangements. A previously published method was used to identify clones with significantly greater frequencies in on-treatment samples than in baseline samples. The table was pulled from immuneACCESS by TCRdb, which kept in-frame rearrangements only. Such tables lose some clones; where checked, under half of the loss comes from unresolved V genes, and the rest has no known cause. V, J and clone size derive from that table, while D and trimming were established from the DNA sequence. The sample table lists fewer than 45,000 clones, around 86% of them with a count of one. More than 10% of the sample lies in the top ten.

The treatment or condition label for this specimen denotes: randomized to nivolumab then ipilimumab (arm A) or the reverse (arm B). None of the trial patients had been given prior DNA-damaging chemotherapy. Thawed PBMCs were sorted on a FACS Aria II flow cytometer to isolate live CD3+CD8+ cells negative for CD19 and CD56. The samples were obtained from melanoma patients enrolled in CheckMate 064, an open-label, randomized phase II trial testing sequential checkpoint blockade. Peripheral blood mononuclear cells were obtained through leukapheresis, purified using Ficoll-Paque, and frozen in human serum containing approximately 9.1% DMSO. Purity of sorted blood CD3+CD8+ cells was verified at >95% immediately after sorting, followed by DNA extraction. The study at large found these results: The response-prediction model combining TCR metrics and mutation burden needs validation in larger, independent patient cohorts.

A remark on this clone: The target of this receptor is not known. Per-nucleotide qualities are absent, and no much larger clonotype sits a single base away.

The receptor comes from a human donor with melanoma. The sample was CD8+ T cells sorted from blood (inferred from file names), taken from a patient given nivolumab and ipilimumab in sequence.

The DNA sequence follows: TGTGCCAGCAGCTTAGTGTTAAATACCGGGACAGGGGACTATGGCTACACCTTC. Its protein product is CASSLVLNTGTGDYGYTF. The sequence links TRBV7-9 to TRBJ1-2; 10 of the junction bases match TRBD1. V lost 1 base and J lost 3 bases, and the count of bases not matched to a germline gene is 11. Spanning cysteine to phenylalanine, the CDR3 consists of 18 amino acids. Kept here is only the CDR3 DNA, which spans 54 bases and is read in frame from base 1. In the germline V gene (reference sequence), CDR1 corresponds to SEHNR and CDR2 to FQNEAQ.